This T cell receptor (beta chain) stems from a study of T-cell reconstitution after alpha-beta-depleted transplantation in children. This clonotype was recorded a few times. This CDR3 region has 17 residues. Losses at the gene ends were 1 base for V and 4 bases for J; bases not matched to a gene: 10. Germline V CDR1 and CDR2: KGHDR, SFDVKD. The library targeted TCRbeta and was prepared with unique molecular identifiers. TCRdb redid the calling of the PCR reads with MiXCR, one entry per CDR3 protein. Of 780,000 or so distinct CDR3 sequences in the sample, roughly 15% were seen once. The material was PBMCs, mostly from graft donor cells, obtained 360 days after TCRalphabeta/CD19-depleted stem cell transplant. The V call is TRBV24-1, the J call TRBJ2-7; 9 bases fit TRBD1. The sequence derives from a male patient younger than 18 who had a stem cell transplant for acute lymphoblastic leukemia, so the T cells may come from the graft donor. Written as DNA, the CDR3 is TGTGCCACCAGTGATTTCGCAGGGACAGGGTCCAAATACGAGCAGTACTTC. Its protein product is CATSDFAGTGSKYEQYF.